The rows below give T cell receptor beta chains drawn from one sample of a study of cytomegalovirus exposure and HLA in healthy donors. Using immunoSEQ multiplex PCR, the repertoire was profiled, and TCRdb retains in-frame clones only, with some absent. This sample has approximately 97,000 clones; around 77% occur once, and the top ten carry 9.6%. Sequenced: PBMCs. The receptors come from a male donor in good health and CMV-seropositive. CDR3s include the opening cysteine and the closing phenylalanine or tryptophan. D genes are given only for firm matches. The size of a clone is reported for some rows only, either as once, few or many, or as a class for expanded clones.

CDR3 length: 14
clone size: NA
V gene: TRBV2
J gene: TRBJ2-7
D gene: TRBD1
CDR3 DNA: TGTGCCAGCTGCAGGAGGACAGGGGTGTACGAGCAGTACTTC
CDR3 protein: CASCRRTGVYEQYF

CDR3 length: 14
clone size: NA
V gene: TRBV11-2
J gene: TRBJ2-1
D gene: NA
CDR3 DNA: TGTGCCAGCAGCTCTAACATGGGACAACAGTCCCCTTTCTTC
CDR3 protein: CASSSNMGQQSPFF

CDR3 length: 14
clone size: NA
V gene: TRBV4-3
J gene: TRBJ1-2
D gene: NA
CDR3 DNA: TGCGCCAGCAGCCAAGACTGGGCGTCCCATGGCTACACCTTC
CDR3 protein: CASSQDWASHGYTF

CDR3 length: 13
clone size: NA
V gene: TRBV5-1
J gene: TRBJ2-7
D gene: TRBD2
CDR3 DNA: TGCGCCAGCAGCTTGGCTAGCGGGTACGAGCAGTACTTC
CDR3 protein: CASSLASGYEQYF

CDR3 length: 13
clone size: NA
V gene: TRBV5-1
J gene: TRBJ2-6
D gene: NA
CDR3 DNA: TGCGCCAGCAGGAGCTCTGGGGCCAACGTCCTGACTTTC
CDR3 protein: CASRSSGANVLTF

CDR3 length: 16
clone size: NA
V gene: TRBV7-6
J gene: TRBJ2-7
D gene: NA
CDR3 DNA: TGTGCCAGCAGCCCGTTGGGGGGAAGTAAAAGCTACGAGCAGTACTTC
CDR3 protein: CASSPLGGSKSYEQYF

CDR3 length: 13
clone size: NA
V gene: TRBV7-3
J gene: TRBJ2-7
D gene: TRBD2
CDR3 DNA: TGTGCCAGCAGCTTAGGGGGGGACTACGAGCAGTACTTC
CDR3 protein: CASSLGGDYEQYF

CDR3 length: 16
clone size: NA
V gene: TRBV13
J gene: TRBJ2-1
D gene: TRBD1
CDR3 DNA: TGTGCCAGCAGCTCCGGACAGGGGGTCTTCTACAATGAGCAGTTCTTC
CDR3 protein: CASSSGQGVFYNEQFF

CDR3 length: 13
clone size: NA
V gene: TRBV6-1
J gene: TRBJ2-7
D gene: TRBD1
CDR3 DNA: TGTGCCAGGGTGACAGGGGGCCTCTACGAGCAGTACTTC
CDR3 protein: CARVTGGLYEQYF

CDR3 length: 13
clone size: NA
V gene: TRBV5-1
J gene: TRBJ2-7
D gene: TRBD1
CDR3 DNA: TGCGCCAGCAGCTCGACAGGGACCTACGAGCAGTACTTC
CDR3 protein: CASSSTGTYEQYF

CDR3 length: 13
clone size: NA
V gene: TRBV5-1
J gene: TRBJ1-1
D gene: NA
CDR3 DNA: TGCGCCAGCAGCTTGGCCGAGGGCATGGGAGCTTTCTTT
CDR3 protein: CASSLAEGMGAFF

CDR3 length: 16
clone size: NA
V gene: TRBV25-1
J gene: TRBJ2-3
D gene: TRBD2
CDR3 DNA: TGTGCCAGCAGTCCCCGTGCGGGAGTAGGCACAGATACGCAGTATTTT
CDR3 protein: CASSPRAGVGTDTQYF

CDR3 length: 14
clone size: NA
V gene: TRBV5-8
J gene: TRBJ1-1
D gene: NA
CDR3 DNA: TGTGCCAGCAGCCTCATTCGACGGGAGGCTGAAGCTTTCTTT
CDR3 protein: CASSLIRREAEAFF

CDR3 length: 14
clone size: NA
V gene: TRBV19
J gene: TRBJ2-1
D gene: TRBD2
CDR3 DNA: TGTGCCAGTAGTACAGTAGCGGGAGGGGGTTTGGAGGTCTTC
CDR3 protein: CASSTVAGGGLEVF

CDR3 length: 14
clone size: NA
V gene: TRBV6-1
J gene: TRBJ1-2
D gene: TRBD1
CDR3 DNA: TGTGCCAGCAGCCAAGTACAGGGGGTCTATGGCTACACCTTC
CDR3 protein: CASSQVQGVYGYTF

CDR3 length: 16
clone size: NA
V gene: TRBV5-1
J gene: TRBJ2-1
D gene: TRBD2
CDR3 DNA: TGCGCCAGCAGCTTCGCCCCGGGACTAGCGGGGAATGAGCAGTTCTTC
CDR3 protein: CASSFAPGLAGNEQFF

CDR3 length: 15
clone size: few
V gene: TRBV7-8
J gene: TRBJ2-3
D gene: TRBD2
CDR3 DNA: TGTGCCAGCAGCTCGCAGGGAGGGGGCACAGATACGCAGTATTTT
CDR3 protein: CASSSQGGGTDTQYF

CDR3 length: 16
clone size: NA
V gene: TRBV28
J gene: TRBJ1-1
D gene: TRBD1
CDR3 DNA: TGTGCCAGCAGTCCTGGACAGGGCCCTCCAAGCACTGAAGCTTTCTTT
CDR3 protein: CASSPGQGPPSTEAFF

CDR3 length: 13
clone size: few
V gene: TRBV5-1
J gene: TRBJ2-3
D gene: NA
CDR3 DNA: TGCGCCAGCAGCTTGGAAGGAGGCGATACGCAGTATTTT
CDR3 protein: CASSLEGGDTQYF

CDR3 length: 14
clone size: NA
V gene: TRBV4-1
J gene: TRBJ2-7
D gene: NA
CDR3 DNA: TGCGCCAGCAGCCAAGCGCAGGGCTCCTACGAGCAGTACTTC
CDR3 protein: CASSQAQGSYEQYF

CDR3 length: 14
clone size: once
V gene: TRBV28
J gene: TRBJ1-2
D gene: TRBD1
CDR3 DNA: TGTGCCAGCAGTTTCGGGACAGCCTCCTATGGCTACACCTTC
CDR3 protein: CASSFGTASYGYTF

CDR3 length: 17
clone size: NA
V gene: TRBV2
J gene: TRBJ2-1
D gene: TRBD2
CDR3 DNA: TGTGCCAGCAGTGAAGTGGGTGCGGGAGGGCCCTACAATGAGCAGTTCTTC
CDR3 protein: CASSEVGAGGPYNEQFF

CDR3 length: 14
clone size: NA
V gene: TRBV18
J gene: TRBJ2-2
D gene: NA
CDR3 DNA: TGTGCCAGCTCACCAGCATCGGGTACCGGGGAGCTGTTTTTT
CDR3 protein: CASSPASGTGELFF

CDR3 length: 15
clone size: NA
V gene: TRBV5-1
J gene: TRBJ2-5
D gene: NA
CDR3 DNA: TGCGCCAGCAGCTTGTATCAGGGGTACCAAGAGACCCAGTACTTC
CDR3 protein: CASSLYQGYQETQYF

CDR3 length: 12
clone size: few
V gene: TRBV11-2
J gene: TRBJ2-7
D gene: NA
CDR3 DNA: TGTGCCAGCAGCTCGGGGTCCTACGAGCAGTACTTC
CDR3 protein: CASSSGSYEQYF

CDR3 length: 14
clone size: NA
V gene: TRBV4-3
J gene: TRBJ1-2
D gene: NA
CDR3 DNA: TGCGCCAGCAGCCAAGGCCAGGGTTCTTATGGCTACACCTTC
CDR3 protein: CASSQGQGSYGYTF

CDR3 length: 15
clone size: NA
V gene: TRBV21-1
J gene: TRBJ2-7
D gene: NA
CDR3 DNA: TGTGCCAGCAGACTCGAAATACGAACCTCCTACGAGCAGTACTTC
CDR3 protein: CASRLEIRTSYEQYF

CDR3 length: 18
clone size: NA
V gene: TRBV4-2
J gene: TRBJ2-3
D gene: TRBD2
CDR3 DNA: TGTGCCAGCAGCCAACCCCTCGGGACTAGCGGGATAGGAGATACGCAGTATTTT
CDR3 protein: CASSQPLGTSGIGDTQYF

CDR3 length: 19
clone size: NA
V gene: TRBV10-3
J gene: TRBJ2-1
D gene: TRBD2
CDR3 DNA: TGTGCCATCTCGACGGGGGAGCGGGAGGCCCACGGATCCTACAATGAGCAGTTCTTC
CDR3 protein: CAISTGEREAHGSYNEQFF

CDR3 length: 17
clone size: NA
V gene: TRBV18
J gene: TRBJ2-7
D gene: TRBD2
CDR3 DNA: TGTGCCAGCTCACCGACAGGGATACCTAGCGGGAGCTACGAGCAGTACTTC
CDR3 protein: CASSPTGIPSGSYEQYF

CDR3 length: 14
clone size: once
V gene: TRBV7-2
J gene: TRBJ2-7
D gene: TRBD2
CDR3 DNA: TGTGCCAGCAGCTTAGCGGGACTACCAGCAGCGGTCTCCTTC
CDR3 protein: CASSLAGLPAAVSF

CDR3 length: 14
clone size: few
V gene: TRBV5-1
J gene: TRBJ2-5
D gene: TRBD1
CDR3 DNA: TGCGCCAGCAGCTTGGGACAGGGTTTGGAGACCCAGTACTTC
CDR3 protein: CASSLGQGLETQYF

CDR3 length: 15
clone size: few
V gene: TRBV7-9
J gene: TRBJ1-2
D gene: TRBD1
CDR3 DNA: TGTGCCAGCAGCAGAGACAGGGGATTGGGAAATGGCTACACCTTC
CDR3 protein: CASSRDRGLGNGYTF

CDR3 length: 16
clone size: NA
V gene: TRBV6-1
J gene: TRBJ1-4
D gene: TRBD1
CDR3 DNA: TGTGTCAGCAGTGTTAACAGGGGCGCAACTAATGAAAAACTGTTTTTT
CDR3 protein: CVSSVNRGATNEKLFF